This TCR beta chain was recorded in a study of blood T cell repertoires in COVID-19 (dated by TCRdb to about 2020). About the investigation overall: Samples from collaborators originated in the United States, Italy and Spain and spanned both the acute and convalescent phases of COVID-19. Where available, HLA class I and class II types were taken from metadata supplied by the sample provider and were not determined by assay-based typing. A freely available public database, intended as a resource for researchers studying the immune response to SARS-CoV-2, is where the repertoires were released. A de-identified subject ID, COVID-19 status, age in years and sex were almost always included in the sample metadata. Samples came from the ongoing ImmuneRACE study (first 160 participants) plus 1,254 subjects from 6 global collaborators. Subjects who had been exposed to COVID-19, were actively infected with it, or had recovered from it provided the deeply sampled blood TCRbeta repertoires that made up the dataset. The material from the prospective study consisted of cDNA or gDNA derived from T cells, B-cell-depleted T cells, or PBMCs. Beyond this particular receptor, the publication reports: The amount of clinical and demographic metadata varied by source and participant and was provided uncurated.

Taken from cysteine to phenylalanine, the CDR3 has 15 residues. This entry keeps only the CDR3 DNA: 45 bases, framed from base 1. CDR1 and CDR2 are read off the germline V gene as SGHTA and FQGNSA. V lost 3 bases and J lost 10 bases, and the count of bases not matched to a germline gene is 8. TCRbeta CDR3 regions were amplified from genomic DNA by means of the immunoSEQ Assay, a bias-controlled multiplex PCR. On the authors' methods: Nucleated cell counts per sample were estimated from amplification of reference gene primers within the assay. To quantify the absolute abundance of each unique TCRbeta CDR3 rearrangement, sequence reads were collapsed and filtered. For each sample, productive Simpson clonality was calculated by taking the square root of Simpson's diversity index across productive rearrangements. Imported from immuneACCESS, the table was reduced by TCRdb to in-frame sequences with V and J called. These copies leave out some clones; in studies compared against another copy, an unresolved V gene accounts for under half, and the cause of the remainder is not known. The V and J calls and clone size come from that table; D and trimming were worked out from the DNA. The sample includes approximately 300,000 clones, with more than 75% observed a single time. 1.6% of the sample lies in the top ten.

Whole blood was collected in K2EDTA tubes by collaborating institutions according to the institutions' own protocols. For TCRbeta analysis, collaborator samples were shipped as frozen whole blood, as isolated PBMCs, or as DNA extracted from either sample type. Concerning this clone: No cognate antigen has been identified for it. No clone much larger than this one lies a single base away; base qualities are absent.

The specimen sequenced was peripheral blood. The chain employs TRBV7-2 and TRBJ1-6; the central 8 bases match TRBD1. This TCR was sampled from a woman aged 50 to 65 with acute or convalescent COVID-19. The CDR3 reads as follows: CASSFRGQGRSPLHF. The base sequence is TGTGCCAGCAGCTTCAGGGGGCAGGGACGCTCACCCCTCCACTTT.